This T cell receptor (beta chain) stems from a study of T cells after yellow fever vaccination. General observations from the study: The secondary response was weaker but peaked faster, day 5 versus 15.

Researchers made TCR cDNA using 5'RACE template switching, and this step added a universal primer site and UMIs. TCRdb independently ran MiXCR on the 5' RACE reads; one entry per CDR3 protein. The table includes 170,000 or so distinct CDR3 sequences, approximately 6.2% detected once. The germline CDR1 and CDR2 sequences are SGDLS and YYNGEE. The ends lost 4 bases at V and 2 bases at J; junction bases unmatched: 7. There are 16 residues in the CDR3. Remarks on this clonotype: Its target is not known.

The chain employs TRBV9 and TRBJ2-1; 9 bases fit TRBD1. Sequenced material: CD4+ T cells sorted from PBMCs, taken on the day of the first yellow fever vaccination. The TCR comes from a man between 18 and 35 years old who received the YFV17D yellow fever vaccine. The chain's CDR3 is CASSPTGGITYNEQFF. CDR3 bases: TGTGCCAGCAGCCCAACAGGGGGCATCACCTACAATGAGCAGTTCTTC.